This entry features one T cell receptor beta chain sequence. Its matching antigen is unknown. Next came a second PCR, run for roughly 6 to 11 cycles, which used a sample-barcoded 5' primer along with a J-beta primer mix. TCRdb independently ran MiXCR on the 5' RACE reads; one entry per CDR3 protein. The data contain 710,000 or so distinct CDR3 sequences, 32% of them seen just once; the ten biggest clones take up approximately 15%. The data were taken from a study of blood T cells in healthy people across ages. Regarding the study as a whole: The recorded TCR beta diversity per million T cells decreased in a roughly linear manner with age. Aged donors had fewer naive CD4+ cells and lower diversity than long-lived donors.

Isolation per sample recovered at least 7 million PBMCs. The source of this sequence is an elderly woman in good health. Material for sequencing was blood.

The CDR3 DNA sequence: TGTGCCAGTGAATGGACAGGGTTGTTTGGCAATGAGCAGTTCTTC. This gives the protein CASEWTGLFGNEQFF. The V and J genes are TRBV19 and TRBJ2-1; TRBD1 aligns across 8 bases. Germline V lookup: CDR1 LNHDA, CDR2 SQIVND (reference sequence). V dropped 8 bases and J dropped 6; count of bases not matched to a gene: 12. The CDR3 length is 15 residues.